This TCR beta chain is drawn from a study of long-term antiretroviral therapy in people with HIV. Overall study results and limits: Repertoires looked antigen-experienced, with only a slight naive shift after ART. Collection spanned 2004 to 2017; ART regimens may be less effective than current ones. Those clones which expanded before ART made up the dominant part of the repertoire at all time points.

The germline V gene has CDR1 MNHNS and CDR2 SASEGT. The trim removed 4 bases at V and 3 bases at J, leaving 9 bases unmatched. This CDR3 region has 16 residues. Researchers report immunoSEQ v3.0 was run at survey level. The data were produced by immunoSEQ multiplex PCR, yet TCRdb's version contains in-frame clones alone and is incomplete. The sample shows 20,000 to 30,000 clones, 85% to 95% of them seen only once. Comment on this clone: Its target is unknown.

The origin of this receptor is a woman aged 50 to 60 with HIV. This rearrangement joins TRBV6-1 to TRBJ2-7, with 10 bases matching TRBD1. The sequenced sample was unsorted PBMCs, obtained almost 5 years after starting antiretroviral therapy. This CDR3 is CASSGDRGTTGYEQYF. Written as DNA, the CDR3 is TGTGCCAGCAGTGGGGACAGGGGTACTACTGGCTACGAGCAGTACTTC.